This TCR beta chain was observed in a study of blood T cell repertoires in COVID-19. The repertoire was sequenced with immunoSEQ multiplex PCR; TCRdb's copy has only in-frame clones and lacks some. The data contain around 160,000 clones, about 92% of them singletons. V lost 5 bases to trimming and J lost 7 bases, with 14 bases between them. This CDR3 is built from 13 residues. Germline V gene lookup returns CDR1 MNHEY and CDR2 SMNVEV (reference sequence). The rearrangement joins TRBV27 to TRBJ1-2; tentatively, D is TRBD1 (5 bases). This receptor was obtained from a woman aged 60-70 years with COVID-19, enrolled during active disease. The specimen was peripheral blood. In nucleotides, the CDR3 is TGTGCCAGCAGTGAGTTTGCCGGGGGTGGCTACACCTTC. Amino acids: CASSEFAGGGYTF.